The clone carrying this T cell receptor (beta chain) showed up just a few times. The record originates from a study of T cell changes during pregnancy in multiple sclerosis. Using immunoSEQ multiplex PCR, the repertoire was profiled, and TCRdb retains in-frame clones only, with some absent. This table holds about 61,000 clones, approximately 90% found once. Looked up from germline, CDR1 is PRHDT and CDR2 is FYEKMQ (reference sequence). V gave up 5 bases and J gave up 0 bases; unmatched junction bases: 2. The CDR3 loop spans 14 amino acids. This rearrangement joins TRBV13 to TRBJ1-1, with TRBD1 identical over 8 bases. The receptor was isolated from a female donor in good health, enrolled as a control in a pregnancy study. The sequencing used peripheral blood, collected in the first trimester of pregnancy. DNA for the CDR3: TGTGCCAGCAGCAGGACAGGGATGAACACTGAAGCTTTCTTT. Protein: CASSRTGMNTEAFF. The complete variable domain, with remaining parts taken from reference TRBV13 and TRBJ1-1, reads AAGVIQSPRHLIKEKRETATLKCYPIPRHDTVYWYQQGPGQDPQFLISFYEKMQSDKGSIPDRFSAQQFSDYHSELNMSSLELGDSALYFCASSRTGMNTEAFFGQGTRLTVV.